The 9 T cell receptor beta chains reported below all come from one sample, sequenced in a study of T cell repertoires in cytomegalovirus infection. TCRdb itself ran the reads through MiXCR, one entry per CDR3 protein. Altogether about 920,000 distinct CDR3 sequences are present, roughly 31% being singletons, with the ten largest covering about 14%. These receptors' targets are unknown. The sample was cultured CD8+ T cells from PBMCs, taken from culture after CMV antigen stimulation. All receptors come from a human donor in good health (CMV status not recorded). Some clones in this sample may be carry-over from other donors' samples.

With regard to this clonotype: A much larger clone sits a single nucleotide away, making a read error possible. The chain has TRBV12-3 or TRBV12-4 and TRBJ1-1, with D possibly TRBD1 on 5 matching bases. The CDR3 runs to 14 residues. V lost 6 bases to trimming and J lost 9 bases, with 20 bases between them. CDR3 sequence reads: CASSPFEGNTKAFF. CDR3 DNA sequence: TGTGCCAGCAGCCCATTTGAGGGGAACACAAAAGCTTTCTTT.

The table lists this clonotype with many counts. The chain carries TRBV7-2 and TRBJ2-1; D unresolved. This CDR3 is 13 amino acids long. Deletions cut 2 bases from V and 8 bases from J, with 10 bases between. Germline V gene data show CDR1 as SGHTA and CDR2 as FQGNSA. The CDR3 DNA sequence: TGTGCCAGCAGCTTATGGTCGGGTCATGAGCAGTTCTTC. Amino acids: CASSLWSGHEQFF.

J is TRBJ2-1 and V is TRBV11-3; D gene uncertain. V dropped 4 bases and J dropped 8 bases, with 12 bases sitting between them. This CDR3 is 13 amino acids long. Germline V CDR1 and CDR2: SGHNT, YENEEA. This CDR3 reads CASSSLPGDEQFF. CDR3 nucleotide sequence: TGTGCCAGCAGCTCCCTTCCCGGAGATGAGCAGTTCTTC.

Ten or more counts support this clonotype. The CDR3 DNA sequence: TGTGCCAGCACAGGCCTTCTGGGGGGCTCTGGAAACACCATATATTTT. Translated, it gives CASTGLLGGSGNTIYF. The gene calls are TRBV7-6 and TRBJ1-3; perhaps TRBD1 as D (5 bases). Germline assignment: CDR1 SGHVS and CDR2 FNYEAQ. The CDR3 length is 16 residues. Trimming took off 7 bases at V and 0 bases at J, with 16 bases between the two ends.

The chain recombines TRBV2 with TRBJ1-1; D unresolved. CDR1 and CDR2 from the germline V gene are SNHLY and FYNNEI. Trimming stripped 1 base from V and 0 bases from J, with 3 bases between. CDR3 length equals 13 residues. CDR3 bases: TGTGCCAGCAGTGAAGACCTGAACACTGAAGCTTTCTTT. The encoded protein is CASSEDLNTEAFF.

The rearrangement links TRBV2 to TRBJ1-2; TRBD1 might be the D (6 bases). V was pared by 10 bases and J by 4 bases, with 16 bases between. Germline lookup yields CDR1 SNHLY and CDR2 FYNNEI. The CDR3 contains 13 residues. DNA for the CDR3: TGTGCCACCATTGGGGGGGCTGGCTATGGCTACACCTTC. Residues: CATIGGAGYGYTF.

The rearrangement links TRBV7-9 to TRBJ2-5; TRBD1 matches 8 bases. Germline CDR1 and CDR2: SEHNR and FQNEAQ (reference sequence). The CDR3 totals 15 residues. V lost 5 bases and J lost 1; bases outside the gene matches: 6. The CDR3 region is CASSIQGALQETQYF. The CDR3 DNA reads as TGTGCCAGCAGCATTCAGGGGGCCCTCCAAGAGACCCAGTACTTC.

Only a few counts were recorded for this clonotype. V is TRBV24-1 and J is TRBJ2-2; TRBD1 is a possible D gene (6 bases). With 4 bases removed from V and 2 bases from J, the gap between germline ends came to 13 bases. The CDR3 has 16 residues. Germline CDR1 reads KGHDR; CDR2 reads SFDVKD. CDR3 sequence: CATSDLRDKNTGELFF. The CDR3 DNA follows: TGTGCCACCAGTGACCTAAGGGACAAAAACACCGGGGAGCTGTTTTTT.

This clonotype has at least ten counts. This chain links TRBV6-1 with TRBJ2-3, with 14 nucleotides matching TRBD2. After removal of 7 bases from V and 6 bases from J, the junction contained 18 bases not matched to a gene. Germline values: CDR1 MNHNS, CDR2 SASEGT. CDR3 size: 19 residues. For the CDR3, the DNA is TGTGCCAGCACCCTTCGACTAGCGGGGGGGCCTTGGGTAACGGATACGCAGTATTTT. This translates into CASTLRLAGGPWVTDTQYF.